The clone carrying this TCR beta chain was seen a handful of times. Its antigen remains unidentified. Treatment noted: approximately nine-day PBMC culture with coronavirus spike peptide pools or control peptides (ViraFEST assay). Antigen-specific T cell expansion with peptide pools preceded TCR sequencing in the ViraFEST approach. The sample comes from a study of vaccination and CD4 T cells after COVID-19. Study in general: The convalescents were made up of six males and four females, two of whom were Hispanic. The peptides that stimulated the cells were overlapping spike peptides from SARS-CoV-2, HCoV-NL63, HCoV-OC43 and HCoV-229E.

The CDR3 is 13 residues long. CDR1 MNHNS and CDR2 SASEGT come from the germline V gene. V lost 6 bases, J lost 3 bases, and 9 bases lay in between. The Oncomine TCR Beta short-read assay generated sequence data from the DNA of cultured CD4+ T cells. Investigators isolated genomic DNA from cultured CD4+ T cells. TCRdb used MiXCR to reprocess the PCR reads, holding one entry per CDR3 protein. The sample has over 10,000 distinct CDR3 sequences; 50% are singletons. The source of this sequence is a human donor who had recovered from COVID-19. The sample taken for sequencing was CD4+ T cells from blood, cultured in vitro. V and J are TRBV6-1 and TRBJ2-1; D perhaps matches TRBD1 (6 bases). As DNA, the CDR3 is TGTGCCAGCAGATCAGGGGACTACAATGAGCAGTTCTTC. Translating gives CASRSGDYNEQFF.